This T cell receptor (beta chain) was documented in a study of identical twins. The authors used template switching to add a universal primer site and gave cDNA unique molecular identifiers. TCRdb ran MiXCR on the 5' RACE reads and lists one entry per CDR3 protein. Here the sample spans about 430,000 distinct CDR3 sequences, approximately 18% being singletons. Germline V CDR1 and CDR2: SEHNR, FQNEAQ (reference sequence). The V gene lost 2 bases and the J gene lost 4 bases, with 14 bases spanning the gap. This CDR3 is built from 15 residues. This clonotype came up many times. What it binds is not known. Study-wide points: The same donors were not followed; conclusions instead depended on cross-sectional statistical analysis. Recombination models fit unrelated individuals' TCR alpha sharing but underestimated twins'. Insertion counts were lower in abundant cord blood beta clonotypes, a trend that memory repertoires did not show.

The chain recombines TRBV7-9 with TRBJ1-1; D is ambiguous. The TCR originated in a man aged 50 to 60 in good health. The source material was naive T cells sorted from blood. In nucleotides, the CDR3 is TGTGCCAGCAGCTTATCAGCGAGCCGGGGCACTGAAGCTTTCTTT. It translates to CASSLSASRGTEAFF.